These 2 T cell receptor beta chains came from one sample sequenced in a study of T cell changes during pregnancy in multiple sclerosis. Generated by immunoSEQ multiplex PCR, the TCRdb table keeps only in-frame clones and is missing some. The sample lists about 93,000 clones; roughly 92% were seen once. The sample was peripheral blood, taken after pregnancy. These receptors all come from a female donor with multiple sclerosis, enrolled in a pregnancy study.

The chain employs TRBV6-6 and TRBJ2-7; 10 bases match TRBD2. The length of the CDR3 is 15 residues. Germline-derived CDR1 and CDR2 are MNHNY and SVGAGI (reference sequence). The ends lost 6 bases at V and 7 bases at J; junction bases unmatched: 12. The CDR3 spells CASSPLAGVTREQYF. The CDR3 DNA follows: TGTGCCAGCAGCCCCCTAGCGGGGGTTACGAGGGAGCAGTACTTC.

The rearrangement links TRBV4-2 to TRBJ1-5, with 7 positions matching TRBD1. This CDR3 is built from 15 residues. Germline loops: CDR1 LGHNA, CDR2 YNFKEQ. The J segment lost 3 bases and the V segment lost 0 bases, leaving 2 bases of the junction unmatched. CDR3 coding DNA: TGTGCCAGCAGCCAAGATGACAGGGTCAATCAGCCCCAGCATTTT. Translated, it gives CASSQDDRVNQPQHF.